Listed below are T cell receptor beta chains from one sample, sequenced in a study of blood T cell repertoires in COVID-19. Only in-frame clones appear in the TCRdb table, and some are missing; sequencing was by immunoSEQ multiplex PCR. In the table there are approximately 450,000 clones, 87% of which are singletons. Sequenced sample: PBMCs or T cells enriched from blood (not recorded which). The receptors here all came from a woman aged 18-30 years with acute COVID-19. CDR3s include the opening cysteine and the closing phenylalanine or tryptophan. Each record gives: CDR3 protein, CDR3 DNA, D gene, V gene, J gene, clone size. The D gene is left open where the match is weak. A clone size is listed for some rows: how often the clone was seen (once, few, many), or a class if it is expanded.

CDR3aa: CASSQNSPDEQYF; CDR3nt: TGCGCCAGCAGCCAGAACTCTCCGGACGAGCAGTACTTC; d_gene: .; v_gene: TRBV4-1; j_gene: TRBJ2-7; abundance: .
CDR3aa: CASSESGWRSTSYEQYF; CDR3nt: TGTGCCAGCAGTGAATCGGGTTGGCGGAGTACCTCCTACGAGCAGTACTTC; d_gene: .; v_gene: TRBV25-1; j_gene: TRBJ2-7; abundance: .
CDR3aa: CASSPLNQGNTEAFF; CDR3nt: TGTGCCAGCAGCCCGTTAAATCAGGGGAACACTGAAGCTTTCTTT; d_gene: .; v_gene: TRBV5-6; j_gene: TRBJ1-1; abundance: .
CDR3aa: CASSMIGQGFRGIYF; CDR3nt: TGTGCCAGTAGTATGATTGGACAGGGCTTCCGAGGAATATATTTT; d_gene: TRBD1; v_gene: TRBV19; j_gene: TRBJ1-3; abundance: .
CDR3aa: CAIMKTVSYNEQFF; CDR3nt: TGTGCCATCATGAAGACAGTCTCCTACAATGAGCAGTTCTTC; d_gene: .; v_gene: TRBV10-3; j_gene: TRBJ2-1; abundance: .
CDR3aa: CASSSEDRAGNTIYF; CDR3nt: TGTGCCAGCAGCTCAGAGGACAGGGCTGGAAACACCATATATTTT; d_gene: TRBD1; v_gene: TRBV5-5; j_gene: TRBJ1-3; abundance: .
CDR3aa: CASSSMNTGELFF; CDR3nt: TGCGCCAGCAGTTCAATGAACACCGGGGAGCTGTTTTTT; d_gene: .; v_gene: TRBV5-1; j_gene: TRBJ2-2; abundance: few
CDR3aa: CASQQGPNTEAFF; CDR3nt: TGTGCCAGTCAACAGGGCCCGAACACTGAAGCTTTCTTT; d_gene: .; v_gene: TRBV6-5; j_gene: TRBJ1-1; abundance: .
CDR3aa: CASSSLSSGRLNEQFF; CDR3nt: TGTGCCAGCAGTTCACTATCTAGCGGGAGGCTGAATGAGCAGTTCTTC; d_gene: TRBD2; v_gene: TRBV27; j_gene: TRBJ2-1; abundance: .
CDR3aa: CASSEHSNYGYTF; CDR3nt: TGTGCCAGCAGTGAACACTCTAACTATGGCTACACCTTC; d_gene: .; v_gene: TRBV2; j_gene: TRBJ1-2; abundance: .
CDR3aa: CASGSPGQFPYEQYF; CDR3nt: TGTGCTAGTGGTTCACCGGGACAGTTCCCCTACGAGCAGTACTTC; d_gene: TRBD1; v_gene: TRBV12-5; j_gene: TRBJ2-7; abundance: .
CDR3aa: CASSSGAGELFF; CDR3nt: TGTGCCAGCAGCTCAGGGGCCGGGGAGCTGTTTTTT; d_gene: .; v_gene: TRBV5-4; j_gene: TRBJ2-2; abundance: .
CDR3aa: CASSAMTSNYEQYF; CDR3nt: TGTGCCAGCAGCGCGATGACTAGTAACTACGAGCAGTACTTC; d_gene: .; v_gene: TRBV7-9; j_gene: TRBJ2-7; abundance: .
CDR3aa: CASSSPQAINEKLFF; CDR3nt: TGTGCCAGCAGTTCGCCGCAAGCCATTAATGAAAAACTGTTTTTT; d_gene: .; v_gene: TRBV28; j_gene: TRBJ1-4; abundance: .
CDR3aa: CASSQDSSIGVSYEQYF; CDR3nt: TGTGCCAGCAGCCAAGACTCAAGTATAGGGGTCTCCTACGAGCAGTACTTC; d_gene: .; v_gene: TRBV3-1/TRBV3-2; j_gene: TRBJ2-7; abundance: .
CDR3aa: CASSHRGDTGELFF; CDR3nt: TGTGCCAGCAGCCACAGGGGGGACACCGGGGAGCTGTTTTTT; d_gene: TRBD1; v_gene: TRBV11-3; j_gene: TRBJ2-2; abundance: .
CDR3aa: CASSLIPARAGELFF; CDR3nt: TGTGCCAGCAGTTTAATACCCGCCCGCGCCGGGGAGCTGTTTTTT; d_gene: .; v_gene: TRBV27; j_gene: TRBJ2-2; abundance: .
CDR3aa: CASSLLLAGGVNEQFF; CDR3nt: TGTGCCAGCAGTTTATTACTAGCGGGAGGTGTTAATGAGCAGTTCTTC; d_gene: TRBD2; v_gene: TRBV27; j_gene: TRBJ2-1; abundance: .
CDR3aa: CASSTQLDAQYF; CDR3nt: TGTGCCAGCAGCACCCAACTAGACGCGCAGTATTTT; d_gene: .; v_gene: TRBV9; j_gene: TRBJ2-3; abundance: .
CDR3aa: CASSSGGGGETQYF; CDR3nt: TGTGCCAGCAGCTCGGGAGGGGGCGGTGAGACCCAGTACTTC; d_gene: .; v_gene: TRBV5-4; j_gene: TRBJ2-5; abundance: .
CDR3aa: CASSLVSGATYEQYF; CDR3nt: TGCGCCAGCAGCTTGGTTAGCGGGGCTACATACGAGCAGTACTTC; d_gene: TRBD2; v_gene: TRBV5-1; j_gene: TRBJ2-7; abundance: .
CDR3aa: CASSLLDRGPVGELFF; CDR3nt: TGTGCCAGCAGCCTACTGGACAGGGGCCCGGTTGGGGAGCTGTTTTTT; d_gene: TRBD1; v_gene: TRBV7-9; j_gene: TRBJ2-2; abundance: .
CDR3aa: CASTRERTGLRGANVLTF; CDR3nt: TGTGCCAGCACAAGAGAGAGGACAGGGCTTCGTGGGGCCAACGTCCTGACTTTC; d_gene: TRBD1; v_gene: TRBV2; j_gene: TRBJ2-6; abundance: .
CDR3aa: CASSLGGNGYTF; CDR3nt: TGTGCCAGCAGCCTAGGGGGAAATGGCTACACCTTC; d_gene: .; v_gene: TRBV6-5; j_gene: TRBJ1-2; abundance: .